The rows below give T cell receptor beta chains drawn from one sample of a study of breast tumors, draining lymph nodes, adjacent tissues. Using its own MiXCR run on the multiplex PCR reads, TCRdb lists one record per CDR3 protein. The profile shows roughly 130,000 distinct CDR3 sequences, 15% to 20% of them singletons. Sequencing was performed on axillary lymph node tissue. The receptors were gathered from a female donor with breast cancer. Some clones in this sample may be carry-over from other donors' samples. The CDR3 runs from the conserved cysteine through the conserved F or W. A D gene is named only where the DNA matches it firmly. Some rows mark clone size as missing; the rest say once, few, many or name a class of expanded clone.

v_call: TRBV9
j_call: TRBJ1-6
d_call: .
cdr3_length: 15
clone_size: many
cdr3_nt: TGTGCCAGCAGCGTAGCCGTATCAAATAATTCACCCCTCCACTTT
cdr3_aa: CASSVAVSNNSPLHF

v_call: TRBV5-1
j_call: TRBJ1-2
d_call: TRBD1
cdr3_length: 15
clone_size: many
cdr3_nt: TGCGCCAGCAAGGGGCAGGCAGGGGGACGTGATGGCTACACCTTC
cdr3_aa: CASKGQAGGRDGYTF

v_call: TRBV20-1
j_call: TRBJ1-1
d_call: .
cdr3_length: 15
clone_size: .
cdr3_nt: TGCAGTGCTAGAGACCCGTTTACAGTGAACACTGAAGCTTTCTTT
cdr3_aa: CSARDPFTVNTEAFF

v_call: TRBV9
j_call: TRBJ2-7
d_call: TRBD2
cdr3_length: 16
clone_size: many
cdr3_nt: TGTGCCAGCAGCGTAGGGGATAGCGGGGGATTCGACGAGCAGTACTTC
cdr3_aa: CASSVGDSGGFDEQYF

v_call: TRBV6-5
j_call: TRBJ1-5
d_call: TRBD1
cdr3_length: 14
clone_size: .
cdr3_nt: TGTGCCAGCAGCCGGGACAGCACCAATCAGCCCCAGCATTTT
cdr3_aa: CASSRDSTNQPQHF

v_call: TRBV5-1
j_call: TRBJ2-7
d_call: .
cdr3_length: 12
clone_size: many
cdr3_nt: TGCGCCAGCAGCACCACAGGGAACGAGCAGTACTTC
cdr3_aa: CASSTTGNEQYF

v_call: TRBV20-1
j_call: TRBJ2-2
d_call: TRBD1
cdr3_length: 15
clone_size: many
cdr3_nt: TGCTCAGTGCCTAGTGGGACAGGGGGTATCGGGGAGCTGTTTTTT
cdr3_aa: CSVPSGTGGIGELFF

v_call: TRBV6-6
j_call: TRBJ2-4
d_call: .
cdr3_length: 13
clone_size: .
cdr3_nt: TGTGCCAGCAGTTACTGGAGGGAGGACATTCAGTACTTC
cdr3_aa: CASSYWREDIQYF

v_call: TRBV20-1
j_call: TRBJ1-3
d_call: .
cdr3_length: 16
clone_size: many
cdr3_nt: TGCAGTGCTAGAGGACAGACTCGGAGGGGGGGAAACACCATATATTTT
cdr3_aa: CSARGQTRRGGNTIYF

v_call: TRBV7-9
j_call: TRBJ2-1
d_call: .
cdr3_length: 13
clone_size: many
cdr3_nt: TGTGCCAGCAGCTTAGGACTGGCCAATGAGCAGTTCTTC
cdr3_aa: CASSLGLANEQFF

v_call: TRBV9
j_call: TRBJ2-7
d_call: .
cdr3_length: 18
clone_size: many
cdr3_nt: TGTGCCAGCAGCGTAGGCCCCGAGGCAGGCGGGCTACTTTACGAGCAGTACTTC
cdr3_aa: CASSVGPEAGGLLYEQYF

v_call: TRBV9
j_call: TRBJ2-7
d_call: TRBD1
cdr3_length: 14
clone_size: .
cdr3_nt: TGTGCCAGCAGCGCCGGGACAGGGCCATCCGAGCAGTACTTC
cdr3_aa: CASSAGTGPSEQYF

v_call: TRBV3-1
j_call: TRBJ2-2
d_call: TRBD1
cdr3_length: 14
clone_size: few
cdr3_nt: TGTGCCAGCGCGGACAGGGGACCGTCCGGGGAGCTGTTTTTT
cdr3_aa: CASADRGPSGELFF

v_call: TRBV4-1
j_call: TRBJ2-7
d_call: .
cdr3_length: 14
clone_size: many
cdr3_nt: TGCGCCAGCAGCCAGGCGGGGGCTGTCTACGAGCAGTACTTC
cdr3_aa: CASSQAGAVYEQYF

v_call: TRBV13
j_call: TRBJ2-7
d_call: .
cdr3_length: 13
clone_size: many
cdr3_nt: TGTGCCAGCAGCCGAGTAGGTGGATACGAGCAGTACTTC
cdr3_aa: CASSRVGGYEQYF

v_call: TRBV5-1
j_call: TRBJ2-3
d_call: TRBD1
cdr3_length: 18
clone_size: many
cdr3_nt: TGCGCCAGCAGCTTGGGGTCCCGGACAGGAGCCAGCACAGATACGCAGTATTTT
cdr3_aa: CASSLGSRTGASTDTQYF

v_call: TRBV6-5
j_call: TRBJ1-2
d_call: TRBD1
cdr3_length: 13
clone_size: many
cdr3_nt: TGTGCCAGCAGACTCGGACAGGGGGCTAGCTACACCTTC
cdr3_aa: CASRLGQGASYTF

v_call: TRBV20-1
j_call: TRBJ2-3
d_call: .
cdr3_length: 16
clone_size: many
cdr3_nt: TGCAGTGCTAGAGACCTCGGGACAACCAGCACAGATACGCAGTATTTT
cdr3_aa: CSARDLGTTSTDTQYF

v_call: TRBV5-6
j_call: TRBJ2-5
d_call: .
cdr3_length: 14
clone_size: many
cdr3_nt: TGTGCCAGCAGCCCGGGGGGACAGGCTGAGACCCAGTACTTC
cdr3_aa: CASSPGGQAETQYF

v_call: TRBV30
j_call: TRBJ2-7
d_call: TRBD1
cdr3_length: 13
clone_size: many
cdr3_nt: TGTGCCTGGAGTACAGGGGGCCGTAACGAGCAGTACTTC
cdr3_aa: CAWSTGGRNEQYF

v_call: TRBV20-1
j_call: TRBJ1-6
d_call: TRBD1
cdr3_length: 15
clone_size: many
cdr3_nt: TGCAGTGCTAGAGATCAGGGACAGGCGAATTCACCCCTCCACTTT
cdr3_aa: CSARDQGQANSPLHF

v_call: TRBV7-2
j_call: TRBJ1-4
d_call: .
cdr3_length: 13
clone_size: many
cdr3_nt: TGTGCCAGCAGCTTGGGTCAAAATGAAAAACTGTTTTTT
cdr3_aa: CASSLGQNEKLFF

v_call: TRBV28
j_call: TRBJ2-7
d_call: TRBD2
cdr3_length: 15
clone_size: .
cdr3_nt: TGTGCCAGCAGAAGACTAGCGGGAGGTCAGTACGAGCAGTACTTC
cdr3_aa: CASRRLAGGQYEQYF

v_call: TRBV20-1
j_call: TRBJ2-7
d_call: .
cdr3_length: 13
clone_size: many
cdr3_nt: TGCAGTGCACCGGGTCCAAAAAGCGGCGAGCAGTACTTC
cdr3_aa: CSAPGPKSGEQYF

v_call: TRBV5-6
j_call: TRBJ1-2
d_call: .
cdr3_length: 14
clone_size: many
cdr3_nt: TGTGCCAGCAGACTTCGCCGGGACATATATGGCTACACCTTC
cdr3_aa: CASRLRRDIYGYTF

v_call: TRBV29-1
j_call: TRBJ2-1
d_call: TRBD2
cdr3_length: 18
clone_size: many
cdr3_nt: TGCAGCTCGTTTCGCTCTAGCGGGGGGCTTTCCTCCTACAATGAGCAGTTCTTC
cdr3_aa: CSSFRSSGGLSSYNEQFF

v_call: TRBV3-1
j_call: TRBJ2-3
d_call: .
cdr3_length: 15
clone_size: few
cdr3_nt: TGTGCCAGCAGCCAGTGGGGTCAGGGCACAGATACGCAGTATTTT
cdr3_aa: CASSQWGQGTDTQYF

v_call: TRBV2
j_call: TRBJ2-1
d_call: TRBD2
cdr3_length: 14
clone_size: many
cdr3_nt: TGTGCCAGCAGAAAAAAGCGGGAGGATCATGAGCAGTTCTTC
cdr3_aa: CASRKKREDHEQFF

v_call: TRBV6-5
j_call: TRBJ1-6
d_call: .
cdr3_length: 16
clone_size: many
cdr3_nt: TGTGCCAGCAGCCGGGGCTCTCCTCCTGATAATTCACCCCTCCACTTT
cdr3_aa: CASSRGSPPDNSPLHF

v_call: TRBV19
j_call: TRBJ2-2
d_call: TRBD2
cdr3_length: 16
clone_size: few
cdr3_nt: TGTGCCAGTAGCCTCGGGGGGTGGCAGTCCGCCGGGGAGCTGTTTTTT
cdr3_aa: CASSLGGWQSAGELFF

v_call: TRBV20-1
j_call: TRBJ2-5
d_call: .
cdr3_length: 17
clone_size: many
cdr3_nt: TGCAGTGCTAATATGTTTGGGGAAACAGCGTACCAAGAGACCCAGTACTTC
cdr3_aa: CSANMFGETAYQETQYF